This TCR beta chain comes out of a study of CXCR3-negative and CXCR3-positive naive CD8 T cells. Looked up from germline, CDR1 is SEHNR and CDR2 is FQNEAQ (reference sequence). The CDR3 sequence is 13 residues long. cDNA libraries for TRB were generated by 5' RACE incorporating UMI labels. Reanalyzing the 5' RACE reads, TCRdb keeps one entry per CDR3 protein, without DNA. The sample table includes around 130,000 distinct CDR3 sequences. Regarding this clonotype: Antigen unknown.

Points from the study as a whole: CXCR3-positive naive cells had more hydrophobic TRB CDR3s than CXCR3-negative naive cells. Whereas both naive subsets had comparably high diversity, memory CD8+ cells had much lower diversity.

The clonotype comes from a human donor in good health. Some clones in this sample may be carry-over from other donors' samples. The rearrangement uses TRBV7-9 and TRBJ2-7. The sample consisted of naive CXCR3+ CD8+ T cells from blood. Subset meaning: CD45RO-CCR7+CD27+CD95- naive CD8+ T cells expressing CXCR3 (TNR3+). This chain's CDR3 is CASSLTRSYEQYF.